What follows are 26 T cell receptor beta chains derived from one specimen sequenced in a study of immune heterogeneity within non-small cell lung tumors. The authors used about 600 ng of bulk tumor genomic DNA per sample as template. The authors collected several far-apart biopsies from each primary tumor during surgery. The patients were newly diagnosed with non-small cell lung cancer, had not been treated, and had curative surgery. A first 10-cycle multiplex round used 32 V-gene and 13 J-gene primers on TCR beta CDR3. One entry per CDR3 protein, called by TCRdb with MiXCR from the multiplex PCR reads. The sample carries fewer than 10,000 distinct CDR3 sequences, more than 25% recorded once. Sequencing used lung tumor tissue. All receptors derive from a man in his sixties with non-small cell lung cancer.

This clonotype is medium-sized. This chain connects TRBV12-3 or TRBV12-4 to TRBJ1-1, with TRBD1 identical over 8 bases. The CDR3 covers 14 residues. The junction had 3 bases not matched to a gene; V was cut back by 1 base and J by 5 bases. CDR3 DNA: TGTGCCAGCAGTTTAGAGACAGGGGTGACTGAAGCTTTCTTT. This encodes CASSLETGVTEAFF.

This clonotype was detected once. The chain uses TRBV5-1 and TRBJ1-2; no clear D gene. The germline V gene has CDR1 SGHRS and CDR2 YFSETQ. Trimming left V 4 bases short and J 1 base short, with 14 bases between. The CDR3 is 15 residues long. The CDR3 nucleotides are TGCGCCAGCAGCCCGGTGGGGATACTTAACTATGGCTACACCTTC. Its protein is CASSPVGILNYGYTF. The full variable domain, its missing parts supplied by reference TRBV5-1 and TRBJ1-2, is KAGVTQTPRYLIKTRGQQVTLSCSPISGHRSVSWYQQTPGQGLQFLFEYFSETQRNKGNFPGRFSGRQFSNSRSEMNVSTLELGDSALYLCASSPVGILNYGYTFGSGTRLTVV.

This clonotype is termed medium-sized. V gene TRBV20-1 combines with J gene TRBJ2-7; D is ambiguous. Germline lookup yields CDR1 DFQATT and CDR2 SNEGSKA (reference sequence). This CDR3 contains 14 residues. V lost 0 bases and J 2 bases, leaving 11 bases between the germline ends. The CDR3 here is CSARERRWTYEQYF. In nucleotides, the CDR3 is TGCAGTGCTAGAGAGAGGCGTTGGACCTACGAGCAGTACTTC.

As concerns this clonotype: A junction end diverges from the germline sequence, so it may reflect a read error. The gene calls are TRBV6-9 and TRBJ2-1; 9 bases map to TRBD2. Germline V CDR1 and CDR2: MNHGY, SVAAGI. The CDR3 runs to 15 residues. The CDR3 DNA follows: TGCGCCAGCCCCCCGATGGCGGGAGGGTCCAATGAGCAGTTCTTC. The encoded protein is CASPPMAGGSNEQFF.

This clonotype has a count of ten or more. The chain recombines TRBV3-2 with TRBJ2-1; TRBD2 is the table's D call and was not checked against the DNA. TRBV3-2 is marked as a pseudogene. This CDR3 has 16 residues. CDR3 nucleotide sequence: TGTGCCAGCAGCCCACGGACTAGTGAGGATTACAATGAGCAGTTCTTC. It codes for CASSPRTSEDYNEQFF.

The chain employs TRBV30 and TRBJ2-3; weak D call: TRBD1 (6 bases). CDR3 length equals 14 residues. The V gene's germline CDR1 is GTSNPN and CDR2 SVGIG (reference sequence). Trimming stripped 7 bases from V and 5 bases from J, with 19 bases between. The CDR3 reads CASTGFIEIDTQYF. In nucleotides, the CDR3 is TGTGCCTCAACAGGGTTCATAGAGATAGATACGCAGTATTTT.

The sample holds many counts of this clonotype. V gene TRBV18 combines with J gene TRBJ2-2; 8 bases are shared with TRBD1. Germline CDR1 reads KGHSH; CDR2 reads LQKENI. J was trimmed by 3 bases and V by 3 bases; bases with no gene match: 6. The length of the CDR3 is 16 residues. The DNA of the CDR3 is TGTGCCAGCTCACCCGGACAGGGAAAATACACCGGGGAGCTGTTTTTT. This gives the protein CASSPGQGKYTGELFF. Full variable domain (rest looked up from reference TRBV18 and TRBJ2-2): NAGVMQNPRHLVRRRGQEARLRCSPMKGHSHVYWYRQLPEEGLKFMVYLQKENIIDESGMPKERFSAEFPKEGPSILRIQQVVRGDSAAYFCASSPGQGKYTGELFFGEGSRLTVL.

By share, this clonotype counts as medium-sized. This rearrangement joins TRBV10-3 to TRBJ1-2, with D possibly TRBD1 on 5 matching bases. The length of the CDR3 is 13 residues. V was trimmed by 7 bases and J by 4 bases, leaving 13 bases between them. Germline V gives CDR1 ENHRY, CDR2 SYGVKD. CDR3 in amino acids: CAINPGQGYGYTF. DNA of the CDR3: TGTGCCATCAACCCGGGCCAGGGCTATGGCTACACCTTC.

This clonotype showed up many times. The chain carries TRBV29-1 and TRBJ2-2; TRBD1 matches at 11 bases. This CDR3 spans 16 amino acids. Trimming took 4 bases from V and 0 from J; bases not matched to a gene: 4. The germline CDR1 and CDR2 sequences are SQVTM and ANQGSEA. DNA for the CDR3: TGCAGCGTTGCCCGGACAGGGGGCGCGAACACCGGGGAGCTGTTTTTT. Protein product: CSVARTGGANTGELFF.

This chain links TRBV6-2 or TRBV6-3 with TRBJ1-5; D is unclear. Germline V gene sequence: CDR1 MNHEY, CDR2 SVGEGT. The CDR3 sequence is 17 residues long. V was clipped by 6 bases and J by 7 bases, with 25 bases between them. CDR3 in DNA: TGTGCCAGCAGACCCCTCCAGTGGGGTGGGCCTGTACAGCCCCAGCATTTT. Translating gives CASRPLQWGGPVQPQHF.

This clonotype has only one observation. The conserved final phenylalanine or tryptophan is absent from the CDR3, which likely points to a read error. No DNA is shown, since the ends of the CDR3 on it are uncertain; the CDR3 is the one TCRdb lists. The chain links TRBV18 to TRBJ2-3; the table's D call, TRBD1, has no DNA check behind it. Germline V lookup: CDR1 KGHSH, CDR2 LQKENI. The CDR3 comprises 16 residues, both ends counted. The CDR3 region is CASSPVGRVQEQYFGP.

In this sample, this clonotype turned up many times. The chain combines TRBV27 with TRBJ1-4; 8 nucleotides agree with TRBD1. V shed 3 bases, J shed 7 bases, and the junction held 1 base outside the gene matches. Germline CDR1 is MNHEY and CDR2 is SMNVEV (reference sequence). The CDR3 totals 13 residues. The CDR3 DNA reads TGTGCCAGCAGTTTCAGGGGGCGTGAAAAACTGTTTTTT. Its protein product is CASSFRGREKLFF.

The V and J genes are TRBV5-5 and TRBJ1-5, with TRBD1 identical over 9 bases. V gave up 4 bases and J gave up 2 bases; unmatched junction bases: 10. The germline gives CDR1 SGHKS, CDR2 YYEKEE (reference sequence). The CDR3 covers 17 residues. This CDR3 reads CASSPGQGISGNQPQHF. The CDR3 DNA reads TGTGCCAGCAGCCCCGGACAGGGGATAAGCGGCAATCAGCCCCAGCATTTT.

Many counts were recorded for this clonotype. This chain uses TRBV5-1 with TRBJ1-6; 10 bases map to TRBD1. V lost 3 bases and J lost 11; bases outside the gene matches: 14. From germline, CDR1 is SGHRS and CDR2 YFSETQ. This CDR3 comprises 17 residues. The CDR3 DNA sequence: TGCGCCAGCAGCTCGGGTCTCGTCGACAGGGGGCGAACACCCCTCCACTTT. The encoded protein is CASSSGLVDRGRTPLHF.

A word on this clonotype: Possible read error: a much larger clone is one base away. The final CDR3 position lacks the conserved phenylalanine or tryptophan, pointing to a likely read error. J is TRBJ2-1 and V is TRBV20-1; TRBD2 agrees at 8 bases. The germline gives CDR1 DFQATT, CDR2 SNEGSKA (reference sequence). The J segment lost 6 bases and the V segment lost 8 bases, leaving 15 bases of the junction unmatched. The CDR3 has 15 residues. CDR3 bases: TGCAGTAATGGGAGGGTCGCGGGAGGAGGCAATGAGCAGTTCCTC. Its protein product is CSNGRVAGGGNEQFL.

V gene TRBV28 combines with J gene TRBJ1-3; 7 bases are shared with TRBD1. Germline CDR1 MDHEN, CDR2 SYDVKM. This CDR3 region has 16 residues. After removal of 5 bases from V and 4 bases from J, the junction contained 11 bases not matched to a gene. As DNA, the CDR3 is TGTGCCAGCAGTCGGGGCGGCAGGGGGTCGGGAAACACCATATATTTT. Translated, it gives CASSRGGRGSGNTIYF. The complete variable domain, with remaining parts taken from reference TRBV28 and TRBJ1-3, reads DVKVTQSSRYLVKRTGEKVFLECVQDMDHENMFWYRQDPGLGLRLIYFSYDVKMKEKGDIPEGYSVSREKKERFSLILESASTNQTSMYLCASSRGGRGSGNTIYFGEGSWLTVV.

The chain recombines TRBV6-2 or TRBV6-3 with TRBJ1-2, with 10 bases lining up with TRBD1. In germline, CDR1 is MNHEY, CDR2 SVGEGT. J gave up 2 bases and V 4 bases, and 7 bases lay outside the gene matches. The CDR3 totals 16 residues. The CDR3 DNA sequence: TGTGCCAGCAGTTTTGTCCGGACAGGGGGGAACTATGGCTACACCTTC. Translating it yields CASSFVRTGGNYGYTF.

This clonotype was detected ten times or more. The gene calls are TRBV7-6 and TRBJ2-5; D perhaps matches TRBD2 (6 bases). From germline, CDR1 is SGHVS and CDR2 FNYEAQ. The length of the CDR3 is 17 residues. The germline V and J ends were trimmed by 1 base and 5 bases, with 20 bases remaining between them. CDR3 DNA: TGTGCCAGCAGCTTAGAAACGTCTAGCGCCCTGGGGGAGACCCAGTACTTC. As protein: CASSLETSSALGETQYF.

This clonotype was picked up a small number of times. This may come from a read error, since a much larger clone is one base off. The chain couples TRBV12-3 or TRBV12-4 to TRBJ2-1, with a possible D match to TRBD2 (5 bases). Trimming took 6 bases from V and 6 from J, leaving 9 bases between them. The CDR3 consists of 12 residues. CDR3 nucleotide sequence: TGTGCCAGCAGCGGGAACAGCAATGAGCAGTTCTTC. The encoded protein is CASSGNSNEQFF.

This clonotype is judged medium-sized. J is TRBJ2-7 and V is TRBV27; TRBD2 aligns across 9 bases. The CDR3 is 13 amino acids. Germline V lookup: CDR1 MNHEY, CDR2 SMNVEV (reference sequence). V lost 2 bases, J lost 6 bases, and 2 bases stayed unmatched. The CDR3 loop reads CASSLTTSGEQYF. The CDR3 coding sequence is TGTGCCAGCAGTTTAACGACTAGCGGCGAGCAGTACTTC.

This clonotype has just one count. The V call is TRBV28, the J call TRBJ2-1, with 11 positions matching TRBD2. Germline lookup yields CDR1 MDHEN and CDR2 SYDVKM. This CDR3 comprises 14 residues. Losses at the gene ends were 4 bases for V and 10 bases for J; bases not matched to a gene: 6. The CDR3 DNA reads TGTGCCAGCAGTTGGACTAGCGGGCGGCTGGAGCAGTTCTTC. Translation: CASSWTSGRLEQFF.

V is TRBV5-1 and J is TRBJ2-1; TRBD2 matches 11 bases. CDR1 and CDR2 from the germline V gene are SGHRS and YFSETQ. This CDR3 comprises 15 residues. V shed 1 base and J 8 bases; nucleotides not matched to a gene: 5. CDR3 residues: CASSLTSGSGDEQFF. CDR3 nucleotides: TGCGCCAGCAGCTTGACTAGCGGGAGTGGCGATGAGCAGTTCTTC.

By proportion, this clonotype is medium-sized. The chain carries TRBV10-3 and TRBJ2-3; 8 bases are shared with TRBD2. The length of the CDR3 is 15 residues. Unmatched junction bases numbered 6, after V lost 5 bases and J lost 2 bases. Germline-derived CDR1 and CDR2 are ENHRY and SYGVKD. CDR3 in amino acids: CAISPGLGATDTQYF. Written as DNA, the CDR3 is TGTGCCATCAGTCCGGGACTAGGGGCCACAGATACGCAGTATTTT.

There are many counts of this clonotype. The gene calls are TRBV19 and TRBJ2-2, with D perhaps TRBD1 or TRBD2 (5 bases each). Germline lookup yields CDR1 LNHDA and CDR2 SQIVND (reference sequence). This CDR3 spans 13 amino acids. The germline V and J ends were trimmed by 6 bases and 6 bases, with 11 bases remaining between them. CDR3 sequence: CASRGTRSGELFF. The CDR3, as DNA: TGTGCCAGTAGGGGGACCAGGTCCGGGGAGCTGTTTTTT.

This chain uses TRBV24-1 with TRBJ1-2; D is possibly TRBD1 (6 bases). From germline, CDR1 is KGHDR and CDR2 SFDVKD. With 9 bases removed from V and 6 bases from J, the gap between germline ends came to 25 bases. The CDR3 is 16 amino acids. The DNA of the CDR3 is TGTGCCACCCAACCGGCCGGGGGGGCCTCCAACGATGGCTACACCTTC. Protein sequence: CATQPAGGASNDGYTF.

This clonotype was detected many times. In DNA form, the CDR3 reads TGTGCCAGCAGCCAAGATGGGGTCTGGACAGGGCCATTGGGAAGGGGCGAGCAGTACTTC. Translating it yields CASSQDGVWTGPLGRGEQYF. The chain recombines TRBV3-1 with TRBJ2-7, with 8 bases lining up with TRBD1. CDR3 size: 20 residues. Unmatched junction bases numbered 22, after V lost 0 bases and J lost 6 bases. Looked up from germline, CDR1 is LGHDT and CDR2 is YNNKEL (reference sequence).